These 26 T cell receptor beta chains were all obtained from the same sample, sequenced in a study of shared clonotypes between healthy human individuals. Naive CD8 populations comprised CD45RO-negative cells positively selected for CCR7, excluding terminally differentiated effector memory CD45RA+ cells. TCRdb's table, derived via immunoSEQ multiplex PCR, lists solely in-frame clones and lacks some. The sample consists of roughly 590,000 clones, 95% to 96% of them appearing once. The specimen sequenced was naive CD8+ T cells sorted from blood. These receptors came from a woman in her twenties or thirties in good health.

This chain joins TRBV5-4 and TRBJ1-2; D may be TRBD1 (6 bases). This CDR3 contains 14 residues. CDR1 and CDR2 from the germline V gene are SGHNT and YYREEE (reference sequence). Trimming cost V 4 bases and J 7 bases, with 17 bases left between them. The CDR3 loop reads CASSLDRGSSGYTF. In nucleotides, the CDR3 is TGTGCCAGCAGCCTCGATAGGGGGAGCAGTGGCTACACCTTC.

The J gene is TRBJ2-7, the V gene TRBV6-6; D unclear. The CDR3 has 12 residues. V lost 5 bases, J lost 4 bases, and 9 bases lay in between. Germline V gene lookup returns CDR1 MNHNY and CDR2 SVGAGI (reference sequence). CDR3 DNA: TGTGCCAGCAGTCTGACACCTTACGAGCAGTACTTC. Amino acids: CASSLTPYEQYF.

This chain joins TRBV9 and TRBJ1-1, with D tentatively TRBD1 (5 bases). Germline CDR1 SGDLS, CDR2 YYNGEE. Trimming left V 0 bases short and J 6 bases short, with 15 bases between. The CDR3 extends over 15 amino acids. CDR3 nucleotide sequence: TGTGCCAGCAGCGTAGGTTTAGGCGGGGCCCCTGAAGCTTTCTTT. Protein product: CASSVGLGGAPEAFF.

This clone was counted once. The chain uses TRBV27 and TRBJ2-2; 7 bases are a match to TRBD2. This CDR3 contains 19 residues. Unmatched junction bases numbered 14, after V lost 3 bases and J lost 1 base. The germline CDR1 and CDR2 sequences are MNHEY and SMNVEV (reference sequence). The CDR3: CASSFGWILATKNTGELFF. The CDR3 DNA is TGTGCCAGCAGTTTCGGGTGGATACTAGCGACAAAGAACACCGGGGAGCTGTTTTTT.

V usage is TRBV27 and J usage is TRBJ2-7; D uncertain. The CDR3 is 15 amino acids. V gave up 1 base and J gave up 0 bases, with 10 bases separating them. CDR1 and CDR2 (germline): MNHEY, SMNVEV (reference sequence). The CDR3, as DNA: TGTGCCAGCAGTTTATTTCCGTATCCCTCCTACGAGCAGTACTTC. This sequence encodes CASSLFPYPSYEQYF.

CDR3 DNA sequence: TGTGCCAGCAGTTTATTCGGCAGCCTCTATGGCTACACCTTC. Amino acid sequence: CASSLFGSLYGYTF. The chain is built from TRBV27 and TRBJ1-2; D call uncertain. The CDR3 contains 14 residues. CDR1 MNHEY and CDR2 SMNVEV come from the germline V gene (reference sequence). Trimming pared 1 base from V and 4 bases from J, leaving 10 bases between.

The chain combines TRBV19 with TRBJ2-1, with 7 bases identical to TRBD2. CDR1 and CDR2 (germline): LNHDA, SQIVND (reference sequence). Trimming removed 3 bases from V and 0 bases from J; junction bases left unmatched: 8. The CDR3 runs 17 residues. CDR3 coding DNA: TGTGCCAGTAGTATTTCACTAGCGCAATACTCCTACAATGAGCAGTTCTTC. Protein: CASSISLAQYSYNEQFF. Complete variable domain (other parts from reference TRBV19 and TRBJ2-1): DGGITQSPKYLFRKEGQNVTLSCEQNLNHDAMYWYRQDPGQGLRLIYYSQIVNDFQKGDIAEGYSVSREKKESFPLTVTSAQKNPTAFYLCASSISLAQYSYNEQFFGPGTRLTVL.

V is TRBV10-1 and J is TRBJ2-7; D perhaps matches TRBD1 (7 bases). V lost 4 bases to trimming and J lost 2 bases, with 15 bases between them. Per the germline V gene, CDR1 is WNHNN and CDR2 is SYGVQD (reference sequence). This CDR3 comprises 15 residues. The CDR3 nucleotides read TGCGCCAGCAGTGGGGTCAGGGGGGTAGCCTACGAGCAGTACTTC. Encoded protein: CASSGVRGVAYEQYF.

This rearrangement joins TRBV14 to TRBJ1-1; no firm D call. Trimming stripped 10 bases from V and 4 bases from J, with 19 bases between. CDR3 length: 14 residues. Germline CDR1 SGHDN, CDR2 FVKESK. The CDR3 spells CATATESIPTEAFF. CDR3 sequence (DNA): TGTGCCACCGCGACGGAGTCTATCCCCACTGAAGCTTTCTTT.

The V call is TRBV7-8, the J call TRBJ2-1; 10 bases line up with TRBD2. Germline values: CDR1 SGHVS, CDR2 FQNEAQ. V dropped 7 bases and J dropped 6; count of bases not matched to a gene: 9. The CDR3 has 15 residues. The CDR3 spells CASKPLAGESNEQFF. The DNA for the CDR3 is TGTGCCAGCAAACCCCTAGCGGGAGAATCCAATGAGCAGTTCTTC. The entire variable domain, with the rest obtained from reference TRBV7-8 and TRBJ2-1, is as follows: GAGVSQSPRYKVAKRGQDVALRCDPISGHVSLFWYQQALGQGPEFLTYFQNEAQLDKSGLPSDRFFAERPEGSVSTLKIQRTQQEDSAVYLCASKPLAGESNEQFFGPGTRLTVL.

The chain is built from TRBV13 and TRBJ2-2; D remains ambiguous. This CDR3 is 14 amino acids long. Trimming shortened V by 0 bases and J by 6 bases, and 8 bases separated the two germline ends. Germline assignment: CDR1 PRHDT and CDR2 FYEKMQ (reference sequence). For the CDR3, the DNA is TGTGCCAGCAGCTTAGGGGGTGTACCCGGGGAGCTGTTTTTT. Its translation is CASSLGGVPGELFF.

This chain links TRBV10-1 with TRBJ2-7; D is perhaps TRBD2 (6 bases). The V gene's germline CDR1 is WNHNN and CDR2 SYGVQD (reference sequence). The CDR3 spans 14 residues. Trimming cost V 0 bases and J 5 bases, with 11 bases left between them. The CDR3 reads CASSESTSPDEQYF. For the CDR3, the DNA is TGCGCCAGCAGTGAGTCGACTAGTCCCGACGAGCAGTACTTC.

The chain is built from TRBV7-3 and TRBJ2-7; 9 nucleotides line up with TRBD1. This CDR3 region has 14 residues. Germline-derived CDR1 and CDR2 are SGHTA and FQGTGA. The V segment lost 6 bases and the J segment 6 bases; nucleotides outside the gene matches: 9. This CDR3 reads CASRDRGTGSEQYF. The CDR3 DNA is TGTGCCAGCAGGGACCGAGGGACAGGGAGCGAGCAGTACTTC.

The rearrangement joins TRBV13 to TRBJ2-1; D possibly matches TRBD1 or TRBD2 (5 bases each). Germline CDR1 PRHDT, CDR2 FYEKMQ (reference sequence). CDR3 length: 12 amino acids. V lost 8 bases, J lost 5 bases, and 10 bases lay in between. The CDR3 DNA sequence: TGTGCCAGCGGGAGACAGCACAATGAGCAGTTCTTC. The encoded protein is CASGRQHNEQFF.

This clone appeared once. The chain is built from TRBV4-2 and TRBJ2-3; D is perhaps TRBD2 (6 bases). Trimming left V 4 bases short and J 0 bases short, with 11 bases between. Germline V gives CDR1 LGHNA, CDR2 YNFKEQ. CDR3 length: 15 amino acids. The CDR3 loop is CASSPGTVSTDTQYF. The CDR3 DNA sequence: TGTGCCAGCAGCCCCGGGACTGTTAGCACAGATACGCAGTATTTT.

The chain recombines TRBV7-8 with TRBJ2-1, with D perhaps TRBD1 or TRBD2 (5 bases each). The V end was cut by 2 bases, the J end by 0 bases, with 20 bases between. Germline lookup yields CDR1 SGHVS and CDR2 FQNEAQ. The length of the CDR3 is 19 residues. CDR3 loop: CASSLQVVRGTYSYNEQFF. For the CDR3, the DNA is TGTGCCAGCAGCTTACAGGTGGTGAGAGGGACCTACTCCTACAATGAGCAGTTCTTC. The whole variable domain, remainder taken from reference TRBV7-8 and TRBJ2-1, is GAGVSQSPRYKVAKRGQDVALRCDPISGHVSLFWYQQALGQGPEFLTYFQNEAQLDKSGLPSDRFFAERPEGSVSTLKIQRTQQEDSAVYLCASSLQVVRGTYSYNEQFFGPGTRLTVL.

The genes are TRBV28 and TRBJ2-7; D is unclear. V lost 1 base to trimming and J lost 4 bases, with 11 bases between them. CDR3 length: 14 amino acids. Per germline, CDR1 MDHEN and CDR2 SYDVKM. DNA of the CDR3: TGTGCCAGCAGTTTATCTAGACTTCAGTACGAGCAGTACTTC. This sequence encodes CASSLSRLQYEQYF.

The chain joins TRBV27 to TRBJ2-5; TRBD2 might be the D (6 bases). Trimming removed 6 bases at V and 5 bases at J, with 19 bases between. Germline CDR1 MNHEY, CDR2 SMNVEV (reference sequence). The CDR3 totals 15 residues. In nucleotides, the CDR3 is TGTGCCAGCAGCCCGGGGGTAGCCGGGTTGGAGACCCAGTACTTC. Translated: CASSPGVAGLETQYF.

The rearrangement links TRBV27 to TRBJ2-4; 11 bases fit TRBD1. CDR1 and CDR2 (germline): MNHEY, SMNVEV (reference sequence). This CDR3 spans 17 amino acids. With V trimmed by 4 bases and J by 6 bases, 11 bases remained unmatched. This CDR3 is CASSSLFPGTGGNIQYF. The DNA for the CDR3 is TGTGCCAGCAGTTCCCTCTTTCCCGGGACAGGGGGAAACATTCAGTACTTC.

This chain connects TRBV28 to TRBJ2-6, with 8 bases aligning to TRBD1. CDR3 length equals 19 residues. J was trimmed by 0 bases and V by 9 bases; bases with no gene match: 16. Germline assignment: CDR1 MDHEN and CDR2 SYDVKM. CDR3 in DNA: TGTGCCAGAGTCGATTCCTCGGGACAGGTCCTCTCTGGGGCCAACGTCCTGACTTTC. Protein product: CARVDSSGQVLSGANVLTF.

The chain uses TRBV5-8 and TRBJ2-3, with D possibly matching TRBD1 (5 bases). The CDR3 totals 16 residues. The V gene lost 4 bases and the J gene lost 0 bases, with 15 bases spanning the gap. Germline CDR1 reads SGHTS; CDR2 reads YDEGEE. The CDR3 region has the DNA TGTGCCAGCAGCCCAGGGTTTGCACCGAGCACAGATACGCAGTATTTT. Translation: CASSPGFAPSTDTQYF.

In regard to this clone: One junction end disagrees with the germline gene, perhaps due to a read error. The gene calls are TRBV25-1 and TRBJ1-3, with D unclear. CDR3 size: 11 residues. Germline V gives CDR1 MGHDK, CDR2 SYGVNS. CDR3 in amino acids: CASSGTPLGNF. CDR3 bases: TGTGCCAGCAGTGGTACACCCCTCGGAAATTTT.

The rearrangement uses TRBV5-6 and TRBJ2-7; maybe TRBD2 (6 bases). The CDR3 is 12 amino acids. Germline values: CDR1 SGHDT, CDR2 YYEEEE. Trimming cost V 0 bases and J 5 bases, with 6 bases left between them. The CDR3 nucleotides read TGTGCCAGCAGCTTGGGCGGGGACGAGCAGTACTTC. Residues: CASSLGGDEQYF.

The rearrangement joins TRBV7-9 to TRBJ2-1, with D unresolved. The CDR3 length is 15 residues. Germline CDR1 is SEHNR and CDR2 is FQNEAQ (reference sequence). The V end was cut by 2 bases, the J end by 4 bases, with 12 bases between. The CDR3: CASSLSSGIYNEQFF. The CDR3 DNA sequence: TGTGCCAGCAGCTTATCGTCGGGCATATACAATGAGCAGTTCTTC.

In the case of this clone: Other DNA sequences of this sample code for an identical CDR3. The CDR3 DNA is TGCAGCGTTGGGGGGGGCACCTCCTACGAGCAGTACTTC. Amino acids: CSVGGGTSYEQYF. This chain joins TRBV29-1 and TRBJ2-7, with D maybe TRBD2 (7 bases). The CDR3 covers 13 residues. V dropped 4 bases and J dropped 0 bases, with 10 bases sitting between them. CDR1 is SQVTM, CDR2 ANQGSEA, per germline.

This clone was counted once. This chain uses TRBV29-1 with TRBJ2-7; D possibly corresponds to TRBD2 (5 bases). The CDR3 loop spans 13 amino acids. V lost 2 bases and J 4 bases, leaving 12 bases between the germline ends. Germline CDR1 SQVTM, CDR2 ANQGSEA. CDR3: CSVEKDWPYEQYF. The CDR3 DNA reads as TGCAGCGTTGAAAAGGACTGGCCTTACGAGCAGTACTTC.